Here is one TCR beta chain with its context. This record comes from a study of blood T cell repertoires in COVID-19. Study summary: The study drew acute and convalescent COVID-19 samples from the United States, Italy and Spain.

The assay was immunoSEQ multiplex PCR, and TCRdb's table has in-frame clones only and misses some. The sample contains 100,000 to 120,000 clones, roughly 79% of which appear only once. Per germline, CDR1 SGHAT and CDR2 FQNNGV. The CDR3 covers 15 residues. With 2 bases removed from V and 6 bases from J, the gap between germline ends came to 14 bases. Sequenced material: peripheral blood. This chain connects TRBV11-2 to TRBJ1-5; D might be TRBD1 (5 bases). This sequence originates from a man of 80 years or more with acute or convalescent COVID-19. The CDR3 DNA follows: TGTGCCAGCAGCTTATGGGGCGATCGCTCTCAGCCCCAGCATTTT. Its translation: CASSLWGDRSQPQHF.